A selection of T cell receptor beta chains follows, all from one sample in a study of cytomegalovirus exposure and HLA in healthy donors. The data were produced by immunoSEQ multiplex PCR, yet TCRdb's version contains in-frame clones alone and is incomplete. The profile shows 280,000 or so clones, 70% to 90% of them singletons. Sequencing was carried out using PBMCs. The receptor source for this set is a woman under 30 in good health and CMV-seronegative. The CDR3 runs from the conserved cysteine through the conserved F or W.

cdr3_aa j_call v_call
CASSSPGLAGSETQYF TRBJ2-5 TRBV5-4
CASSLIPRVETQYF TRBJ2-5 TRBV4-1
CASSLMASGRITGELFF TRBJ2-2 TRBV28
CASSSGLIHEQYF TRBJ2-7 TRBV7-6
CASSESALAGPSSYEQYF TRBJ2-7 TRBV10-2
CAISERRQGLGIYEQYF TRBJ2-7 TRBV10-3
CASSPPGQKATEAFF TRBJ1-1 TRBV5-1
CASSSGASYEQYF TRBJ2-7 TRBV28
CASSLASGYEQYF TRBJ2-7 TRBV27
CASSFVPPVLYGYTF TRBJ1-2 TRBV28
CASSLHPGQGARGNTEAFF TRBJ1-1 TRBV4-1
CASSFTGTTYEQYF TRBJ2-7 TRBV7-2
CAISEELSYNEQFF TRBJ2-1 TRBV10-3
CASSLGGLAGNEQFF TRBJ2-1 TRBV7-9
CASSIEGGYQPQHF TRBJ1-5 TRBV19
CASSPMGQTNTGELFF TRBJ2-2 TRBV5-4
CASSIGGGSQPQHF TRBJ1-5 TRBV5-4
CASSQAGTYEQYF TRBJ2-7 TRBV4-1
CASSAGTGAEGTQYF TRBJ2-5 TRBV9
CASSYRGEGYTF TRBJ1-2 TRBV7-2
CASIRGRANEQFF TRBJ2-1 TRBV2
CASSPGRTEAFF TRBJ1-1 TRBV6-5
CASSTRTVPEAFF TRBJ1-1 TRBV7-2
CASSPRTGEFYEQYF TRBJ2-7 TRBV14
CASSLVRREQPQHF TRBJ1-5 TRBV7-8
CASSISGFSEQFF TRBJ2-1 TRBV19
CAIRERDRESYEQYF TRBJ2-7 TRBV10-3
CASRYRGVGTEAFF TRBJ1-1 TRBV28
CASSSRTGQRLDTQYF TRBJ2-3 TRBV7-6
CASSPGQAYGYTF TRBJ1-2 TRBV10-1
CASIGLAVAAPNEQFF TRBJ2-1 TRBV11-2
CASSLGGRATDTQYF TRBJ2-3 TRBV5-1
CASKTASDRVYGYTF TRBJ1-2 TRBV28
CASSLLAGDYEQYF TRBJ2-7 TRBV4-1
CASSRDSHRDTQYF TRBJ2-3 TRBV6-5
CASSRSSGEQYF TRBJ2-7 TRBV11-2
CASSVTGYNEQFF TRBJ2-1 TRBV25-1
CASSLPGLVADTQYF TRBJ2-3 TRBV28
CASSLSRNYEQYF TRBJ2-7 TRBV11-2
CASSQVAGVTGELFF TRBJ2-2 TRBV4-1
CASSLTASSYEQYF TRBJ2-7 TRBV27
CAISESRGGRMNTEAFF TRBJ1-1 TRBV10-3
CASRDLSGALETQYF TRBJ2-5 TRBV27